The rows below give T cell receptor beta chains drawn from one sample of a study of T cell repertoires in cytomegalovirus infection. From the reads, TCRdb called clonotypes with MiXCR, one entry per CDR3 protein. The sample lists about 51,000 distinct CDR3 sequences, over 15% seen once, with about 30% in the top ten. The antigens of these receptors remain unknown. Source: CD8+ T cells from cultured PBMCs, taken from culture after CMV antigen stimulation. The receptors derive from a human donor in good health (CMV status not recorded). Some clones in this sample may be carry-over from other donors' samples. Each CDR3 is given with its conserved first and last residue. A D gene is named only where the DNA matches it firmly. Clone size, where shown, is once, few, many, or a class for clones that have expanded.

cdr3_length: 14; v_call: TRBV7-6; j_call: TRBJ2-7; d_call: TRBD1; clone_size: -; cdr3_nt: TGTGCCAGCAGCTCGGGACAGGGGGCGGGTGAGCAGTACTTC; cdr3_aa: CASSSGQGAGEQYF
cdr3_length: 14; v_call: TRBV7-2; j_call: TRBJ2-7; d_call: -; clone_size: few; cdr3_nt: TGTGCCAGCAGCTTAGACGGAGTCGCCTACGAGCAGTACTTC; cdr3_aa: CASSLDGVAYEQYF
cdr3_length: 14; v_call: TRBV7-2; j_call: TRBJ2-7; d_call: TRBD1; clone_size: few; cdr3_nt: TGTGCCAGCAGGGGGACAGGGAAACCCTACGAGCAGTACTTC; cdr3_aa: CASRGTGKPYEQYF
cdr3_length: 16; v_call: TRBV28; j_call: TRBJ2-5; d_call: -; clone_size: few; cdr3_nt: TGTGCCAGCAGCCAAATCGGACACAATTTACAAGAGACCCAGTACTTC; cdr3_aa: CASSQIGHNLQETQYF
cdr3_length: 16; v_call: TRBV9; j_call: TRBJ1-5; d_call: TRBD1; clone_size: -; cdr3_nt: TGTGCCAGCAGCCTCGGGACAGGGACCTTCAATCAGCCCCAGCATTTT; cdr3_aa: CASSLGTGTFNQPQHF
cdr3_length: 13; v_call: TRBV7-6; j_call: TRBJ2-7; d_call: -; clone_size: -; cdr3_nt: TGTGCCAGCAGCCCGAGAGCGGTAGACGAGCAGTACTTC; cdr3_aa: CASSPRAVDEQYF
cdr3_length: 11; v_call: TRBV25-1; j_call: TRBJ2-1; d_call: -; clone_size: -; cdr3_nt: TGTGCCAGCAGTCCCTACAATGAGCAGTTCTTC; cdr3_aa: CASSPYNEQFF
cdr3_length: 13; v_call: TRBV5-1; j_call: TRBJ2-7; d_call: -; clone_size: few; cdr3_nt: TGCGCCAGCAGCTTACGGGACACCTACGAGCAGTACTTC; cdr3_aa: CASSLRDTYEQYF
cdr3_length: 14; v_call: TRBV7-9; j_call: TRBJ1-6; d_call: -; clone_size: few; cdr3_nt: TGTGCCAGCAGCGCTGGGGATTATAATTCACCCCTCCACTTT; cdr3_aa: CASSAGDYNSPLHF
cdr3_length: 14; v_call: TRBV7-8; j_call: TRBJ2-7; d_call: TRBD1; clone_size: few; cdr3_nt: TGTGCCAGCAGCGCACCGGGACAGGTGTACGAGCAGTACTTC; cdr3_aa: CASSAPGQVYEQYF
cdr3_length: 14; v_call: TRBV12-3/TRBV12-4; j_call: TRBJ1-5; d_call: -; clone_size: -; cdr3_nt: TGTGCCAGCAGTTTTGGTGGCAGCAATCAGCCCCAGCATTTT; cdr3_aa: CASSFGGSNQPQHF
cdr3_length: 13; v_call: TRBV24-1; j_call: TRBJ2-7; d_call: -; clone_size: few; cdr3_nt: TGTGCCACCAGTGTCCCGGGGAATGGCGAGCAGTACTTC; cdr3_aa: CATSVPGNGEQYF
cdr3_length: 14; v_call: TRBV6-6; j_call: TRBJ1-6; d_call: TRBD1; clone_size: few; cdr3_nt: TGTGCCAGCAGCGCGACAGGGGAATGGTCACCCCTCCACTTT; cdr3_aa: CASSATGEWSPLHF
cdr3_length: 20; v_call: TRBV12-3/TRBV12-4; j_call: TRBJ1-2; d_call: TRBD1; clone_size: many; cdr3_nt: TGTGCCAGCAGTTTTTCCGTTACACTCAACCGGGACAGAGCTAACTATGGCTACACCTTC; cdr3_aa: CASSFSVTLNRDRANYGYTF
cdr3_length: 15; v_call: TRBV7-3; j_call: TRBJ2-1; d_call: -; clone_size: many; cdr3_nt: TGTGCCAGCAGCCCAGGGGGGGCGCCTAACAATGAGCAGTTCTTC; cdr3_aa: CASSPGGAPNNEQFF
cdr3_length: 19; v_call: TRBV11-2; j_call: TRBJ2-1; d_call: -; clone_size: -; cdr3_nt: TGTGCCAGCAGCTATGCCTTCACGGGACACCTGAACTCCTACAATGAGCAGTTCTTC; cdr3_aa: CASSYAFTGHLNSYNEQFF
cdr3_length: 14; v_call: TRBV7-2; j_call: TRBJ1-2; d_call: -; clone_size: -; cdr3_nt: TGTGCCAGCAGCTTGCCCGCCGCTTACTATGGCTACACCTTC; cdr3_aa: CASSLPAAYYGYTF
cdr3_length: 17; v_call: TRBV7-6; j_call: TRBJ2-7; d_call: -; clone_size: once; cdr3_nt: TGTGCCAGCAGCTTAGGACTCTGCCGGCAGGCATGGAGCGAGCAGTACTTC; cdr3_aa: CASSLGLCRQAWSEQYF
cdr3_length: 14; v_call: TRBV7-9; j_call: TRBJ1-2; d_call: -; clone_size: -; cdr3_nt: TGTGCCAGCAGCTTGTCAGGGGTCGACTATGGCTACACCTTC; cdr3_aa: CASSLSGVDYGYTF
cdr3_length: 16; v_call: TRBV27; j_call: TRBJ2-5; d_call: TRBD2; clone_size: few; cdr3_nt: TGTGCCAGCAGTTTAACGGGGACTAGCGGACAAGAGACCCAGTACTTC; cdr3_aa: CASSLTGTSGQETQYF
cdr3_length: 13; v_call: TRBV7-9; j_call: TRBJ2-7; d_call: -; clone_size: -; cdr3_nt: TGTGCCAGCAGCTCTCCATTCGGCTACGAGCAGTACTTC; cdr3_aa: CASSSPFGYEQYF
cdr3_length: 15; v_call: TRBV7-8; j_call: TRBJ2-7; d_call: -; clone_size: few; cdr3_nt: TGTGCCAGCAGCTCAAGACCGGGACAAGGATACGAGCAGTACTTC; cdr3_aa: CASSSRPGQGYEQYF
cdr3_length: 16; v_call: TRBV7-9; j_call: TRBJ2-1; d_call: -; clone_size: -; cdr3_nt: TGTGCCAGCAGCTCCACCGGCACTGACTCCTACAATGAGCAGTTCTTC; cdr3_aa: CASSSTGTDSYNEQFF
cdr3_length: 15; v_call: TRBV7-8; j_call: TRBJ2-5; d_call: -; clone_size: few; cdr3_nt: TGTGCCAGCAGCAAGCCGGGGATAGGGGCCAGGGACCAGTACTTC; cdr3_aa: CASSKPGIGARDQYF
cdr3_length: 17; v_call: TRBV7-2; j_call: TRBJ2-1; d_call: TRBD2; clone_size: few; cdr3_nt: TGTGCCAGCAGGACTAGCGGGGTACAATATTCCTACAATGAGCAGTTCTTC; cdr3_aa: CASRTSGVQYSYNEQFF
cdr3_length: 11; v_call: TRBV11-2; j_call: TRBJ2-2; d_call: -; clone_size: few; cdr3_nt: TGTGCCAGCGGGGGGAAAGGGGAGCTGTTTTTT; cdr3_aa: CASGGKGELFF
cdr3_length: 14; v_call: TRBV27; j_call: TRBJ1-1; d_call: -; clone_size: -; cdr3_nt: TGTGCCAGCAGTTTATTTTGGGGGAACACTGAAGCTTTCTTT; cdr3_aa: CASSLFWGNTEAFF
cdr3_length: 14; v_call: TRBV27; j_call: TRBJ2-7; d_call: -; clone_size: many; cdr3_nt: TGTGCCAGCAGTCCCCGGGACGGCTCCTACGAGCAGTACTTC; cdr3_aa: CASSPRDGSYEQYF
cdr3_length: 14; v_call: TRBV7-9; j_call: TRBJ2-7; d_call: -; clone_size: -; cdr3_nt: TGTGCCAGCAGCGCCTTGGAGGGGACCTACGAGCAGTACTTC; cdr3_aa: CASSALEGTYEQYF
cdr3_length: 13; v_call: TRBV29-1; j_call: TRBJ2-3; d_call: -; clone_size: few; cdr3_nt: TGCAGCGTTGATAGCGATAGCACAGATACGCAGTATTTT; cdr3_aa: CSVDSDSTDTQYF
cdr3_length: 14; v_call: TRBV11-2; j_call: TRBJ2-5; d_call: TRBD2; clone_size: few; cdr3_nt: TGTGCCAGCAGCCCCCCGGGACTAACAGAGACCCAGTACTTC; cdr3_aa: CASSPPGLTETQYF
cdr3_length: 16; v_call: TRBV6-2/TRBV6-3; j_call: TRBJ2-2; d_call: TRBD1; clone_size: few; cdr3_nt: TGTGCCAGCATATACGACAGGGGGATACACACCGGGAAGCTGTTTTTT; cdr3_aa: CASIYDRGIHTGKLFF
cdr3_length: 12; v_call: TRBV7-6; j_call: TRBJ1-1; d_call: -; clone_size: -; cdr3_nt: TGTGCCAGCTTCACAGGGAACACTGAAGCTTTCTTT; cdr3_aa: CASFTGNTEAFF
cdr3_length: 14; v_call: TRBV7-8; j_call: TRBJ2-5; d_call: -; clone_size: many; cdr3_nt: TGTGCCAGCAGCTATTTTCAGGGGGGGGAGACCCAGTACTTC; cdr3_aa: CASSYFQGGETQYF
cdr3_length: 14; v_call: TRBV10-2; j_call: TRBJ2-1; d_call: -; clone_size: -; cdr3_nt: TGCGCCAGCAGTGATCTTAGCCCCTACAATGAGCAGTTCTTC; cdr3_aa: CASSDLSPYNEQFF
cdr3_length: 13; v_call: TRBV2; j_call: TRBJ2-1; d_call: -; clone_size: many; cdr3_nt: TGTGCCAGCAGCGACAACTCCTACAATGAGCAGTTCTTC; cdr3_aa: CASSDNSYNEQFF
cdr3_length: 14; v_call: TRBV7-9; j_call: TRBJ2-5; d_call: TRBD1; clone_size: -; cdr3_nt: TGTGCCAGCAGCGAAACAGGGGGCAAGGAGACCCAGTACTTC; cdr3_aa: CASSETGGKETQYF
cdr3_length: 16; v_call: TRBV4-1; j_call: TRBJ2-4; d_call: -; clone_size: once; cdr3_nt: TGCGCCAGCAGCCAAGAGGCAACTCTAGCCAAAAACATTCAGTACTTC; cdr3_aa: CASSQEATLAKNIQYF